This TCR beta chain was captured in a study of blood T cell repertoires in COVID-19. Study-level information: PBMCs, B-cell-depleted T cells, or T cells provided the cDNA or gDNA that made up the material.

The CDR3 is made up of 14 amino acids. The germline gives CDR1 LGHDT, CDR2 YNNKEL (reference sequence). Trimming cost V 5 bases and J 0 bases, with 8 bases left between them. In the source study's methods: Reference gene primer amplification yielded estimated nucleated cell counts. Sequencing was performed with immunoSEQ multiplex PCR; in TCRdb, only in-frame clones are kept and a portion is missing. The V and J calls and the clone size are those of that table, but D and trimming were determined from the DNA. The sample consists of almost 80,000 clones, roughly four fifths of them appearing once. The V gene is TRBV3-1 (or the pseudogene TRBV3-2), the J gene TRBJ1-5, with D perhaps TRBD1 (6 bases). The sequenced material came from peripheral blood. This clonotype originated in a woman aged 65 to 85 with acute or convalescent COVID-19. CDR3 protein: CASSDRNSNQPQHF. For the CDR3, the DNA is TGTGCCAGCAGCGACAGGAATAGCAATCAGCCCCAGCATTTT.